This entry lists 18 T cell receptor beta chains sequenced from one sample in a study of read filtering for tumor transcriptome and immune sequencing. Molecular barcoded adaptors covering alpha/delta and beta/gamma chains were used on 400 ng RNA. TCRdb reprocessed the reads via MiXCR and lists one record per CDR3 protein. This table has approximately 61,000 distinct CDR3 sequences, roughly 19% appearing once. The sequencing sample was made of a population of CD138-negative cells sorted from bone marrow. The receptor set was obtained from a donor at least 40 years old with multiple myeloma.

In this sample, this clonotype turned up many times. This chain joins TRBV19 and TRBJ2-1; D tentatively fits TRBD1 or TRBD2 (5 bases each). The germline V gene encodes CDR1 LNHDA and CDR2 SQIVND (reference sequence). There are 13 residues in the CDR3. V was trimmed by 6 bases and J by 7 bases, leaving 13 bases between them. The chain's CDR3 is CASRTGPVNEQFF. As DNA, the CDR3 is TGTGCCAGTAGGACGGGACCGGTAAATGAGCAGTTCTTC.

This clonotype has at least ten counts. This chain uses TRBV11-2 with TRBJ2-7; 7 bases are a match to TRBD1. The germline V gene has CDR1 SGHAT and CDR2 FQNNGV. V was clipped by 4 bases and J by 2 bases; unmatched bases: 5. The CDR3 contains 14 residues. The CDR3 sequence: CASSSSGQTYEQYF. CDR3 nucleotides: TGTGCCAGCAGCTCCTCGGGACAGACCTACGAGCAGTACTTC.

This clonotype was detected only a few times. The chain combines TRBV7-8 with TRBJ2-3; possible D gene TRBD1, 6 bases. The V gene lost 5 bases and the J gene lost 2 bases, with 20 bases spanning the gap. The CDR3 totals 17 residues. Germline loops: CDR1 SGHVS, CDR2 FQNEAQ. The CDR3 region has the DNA TGTGCCAGCAGCCTTAGGTTAGGTGGGGGCCTCACAGATACGCAGTATTTT. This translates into CASSLRLGGGLTDTQYF.

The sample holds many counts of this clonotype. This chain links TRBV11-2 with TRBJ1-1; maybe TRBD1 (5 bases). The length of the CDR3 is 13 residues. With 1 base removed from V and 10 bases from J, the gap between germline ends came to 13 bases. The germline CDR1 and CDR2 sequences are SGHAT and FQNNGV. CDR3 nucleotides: TGTGCCAGCAGCTTAGTGGTGAATGGGGGAGCTTTCTTT. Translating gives CASSLVVNGGAFF.

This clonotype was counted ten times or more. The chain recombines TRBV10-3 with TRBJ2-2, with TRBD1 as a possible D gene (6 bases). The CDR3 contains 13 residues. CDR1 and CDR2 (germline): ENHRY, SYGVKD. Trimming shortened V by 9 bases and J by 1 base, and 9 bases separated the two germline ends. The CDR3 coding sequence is TGTGCCATACAGGGACGGAACACCGGGGAGCTGTTTTTT. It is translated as CAIQGRNTGELFF.

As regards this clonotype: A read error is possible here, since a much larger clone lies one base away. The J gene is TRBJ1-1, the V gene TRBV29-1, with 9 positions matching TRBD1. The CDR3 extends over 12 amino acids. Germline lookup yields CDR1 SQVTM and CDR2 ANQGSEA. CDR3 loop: CGARTGDTEAFF. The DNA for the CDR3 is TGCGGCGCAAGGACAGGGGACACTGAAGCTTTCTTT.

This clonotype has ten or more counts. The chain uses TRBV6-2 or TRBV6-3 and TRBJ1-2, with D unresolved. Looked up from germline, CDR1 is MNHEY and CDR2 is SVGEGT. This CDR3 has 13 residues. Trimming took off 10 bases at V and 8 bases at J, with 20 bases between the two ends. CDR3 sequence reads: CATSMEGAFGYTF. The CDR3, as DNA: TGTGCCACCTCAATGGAGGGCGCTTTCGGCTACACCTTC.

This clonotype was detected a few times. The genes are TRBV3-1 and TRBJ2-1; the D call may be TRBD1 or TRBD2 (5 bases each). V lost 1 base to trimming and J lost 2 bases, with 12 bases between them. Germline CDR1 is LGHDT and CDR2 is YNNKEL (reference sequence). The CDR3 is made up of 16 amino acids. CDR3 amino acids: CASSQGGKGPYNEQFF. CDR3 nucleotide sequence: TGTGCCAGCAGCCAAGGTGGTAAGGGACCCTACAATGAGCAGTTCTTC.

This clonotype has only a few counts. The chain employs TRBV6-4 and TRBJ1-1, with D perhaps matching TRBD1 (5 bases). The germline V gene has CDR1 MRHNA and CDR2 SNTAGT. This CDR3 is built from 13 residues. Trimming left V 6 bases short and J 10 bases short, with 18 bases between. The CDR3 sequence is CASSPERGVGAFF. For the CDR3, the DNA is TGTGCCAGCAGCCCCGAAAGGGGCGTGGGAGCTTTCTTT.

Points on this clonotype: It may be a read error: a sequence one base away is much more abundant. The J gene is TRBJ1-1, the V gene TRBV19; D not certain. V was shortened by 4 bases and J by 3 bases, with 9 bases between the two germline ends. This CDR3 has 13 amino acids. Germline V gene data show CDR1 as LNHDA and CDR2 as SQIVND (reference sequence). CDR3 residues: CASSSSRDTEAFF. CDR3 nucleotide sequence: TGTGCCAGTAGTAGCTCAAGAGACACTGAAGCTTTCTTT.

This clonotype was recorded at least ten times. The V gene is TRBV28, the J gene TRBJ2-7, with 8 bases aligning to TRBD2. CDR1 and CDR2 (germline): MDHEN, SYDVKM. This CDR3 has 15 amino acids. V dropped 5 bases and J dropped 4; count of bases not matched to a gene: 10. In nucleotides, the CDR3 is TGTGCCAGCAGTCAAAGCGGGAGAGCTCGTTACGAGCAGTACTTC. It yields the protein CASSQSGRARYEQYF.

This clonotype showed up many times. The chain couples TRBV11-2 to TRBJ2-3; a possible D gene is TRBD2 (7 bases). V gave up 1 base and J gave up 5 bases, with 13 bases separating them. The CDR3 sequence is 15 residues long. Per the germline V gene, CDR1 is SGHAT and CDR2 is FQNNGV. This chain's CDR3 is CASSLGVGGQDTQYF. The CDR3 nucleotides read TGTGCCAGCAGCTTAGGCGTCGGGGGGCAAGATACGCAGTATTTT. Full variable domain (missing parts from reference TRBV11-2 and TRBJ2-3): EAGVAQSPRYKIIEKRQSVAFWCNPISGHATLYWYQQILGQGPKLLIQFQNNGVVDDSQLPKDRFSAERLKGVDSTLKIQPAKLEDSAVYLCASSLGVGGQDTQYFGPGTRLTVL.

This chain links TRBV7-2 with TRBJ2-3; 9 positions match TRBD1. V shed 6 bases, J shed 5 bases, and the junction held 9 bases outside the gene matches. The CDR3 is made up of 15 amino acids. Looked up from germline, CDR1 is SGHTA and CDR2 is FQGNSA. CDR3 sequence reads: CASSPGQGRGDTQYF. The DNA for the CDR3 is TGTGCCAGCAGTCCAGGACAGGGGCGGGGAGATACGCAGTATTTT.

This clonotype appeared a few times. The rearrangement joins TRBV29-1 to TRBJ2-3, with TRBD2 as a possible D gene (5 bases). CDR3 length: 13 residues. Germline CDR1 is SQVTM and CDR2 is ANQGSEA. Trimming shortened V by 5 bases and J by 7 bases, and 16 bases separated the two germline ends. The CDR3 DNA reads TGCAGCGTTACCGGGAACCTAGATTATACGCAGTATTTT. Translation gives CSVTGNLDYTQYF.

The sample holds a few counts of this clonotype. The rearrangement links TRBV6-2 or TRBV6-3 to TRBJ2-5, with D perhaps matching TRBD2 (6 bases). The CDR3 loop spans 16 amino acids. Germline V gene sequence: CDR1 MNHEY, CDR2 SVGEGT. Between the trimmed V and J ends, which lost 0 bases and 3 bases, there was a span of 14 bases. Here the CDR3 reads CASSYSVGGTEETQYF. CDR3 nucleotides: TGTGCCAGCAGTTACTCAGTTGGGGGGACCGAAGAGACCCAGTACTTC.

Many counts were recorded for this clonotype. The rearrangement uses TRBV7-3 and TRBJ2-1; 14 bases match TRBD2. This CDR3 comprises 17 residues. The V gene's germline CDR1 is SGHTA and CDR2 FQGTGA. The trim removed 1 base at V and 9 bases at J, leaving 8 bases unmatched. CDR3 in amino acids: CASSLIGTSGGSGEQFF. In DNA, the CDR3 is TGTGCCAGCAGCTTAATAGGGACTAGCGGGGGTTCGGGTGAGCAGTTCTTC.

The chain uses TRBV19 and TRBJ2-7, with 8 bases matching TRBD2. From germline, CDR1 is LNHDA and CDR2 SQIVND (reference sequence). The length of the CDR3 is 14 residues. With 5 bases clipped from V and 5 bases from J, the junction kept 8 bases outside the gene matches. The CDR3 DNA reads TGTGCCAGTAGTCCTAGCGGGCTTCACCACGAGCAGTACTTC. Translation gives CASSPSGLHHEQYF.

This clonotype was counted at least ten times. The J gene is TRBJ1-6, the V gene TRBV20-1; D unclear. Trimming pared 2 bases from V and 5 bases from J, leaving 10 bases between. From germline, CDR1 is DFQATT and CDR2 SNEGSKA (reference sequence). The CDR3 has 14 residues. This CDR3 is CSARTELNNSPLHF. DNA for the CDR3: TGCAGTGCTAGAACCGAACTAAATAATTCACCCCTCCACTTT.